The clone carrying this T cell receptor beta chain was detected only a few times. Antigen unknown. This record belongs to a study of identical twins. Study-level points and caveats: Insertions ran lower in abundant cord blood beta clonotypes, though not in memory repertoires. Analyses of zero insertions could be partly confounded by invariant MAIT and iNKT cells.

Template switching supplied a universal primer site; unique molecular identifiers were carried on the cDNA. One entry per CDR3 protein results from TCRdb running MiXCR on the 5' RACE reads. The sample yields 210,000 or so distinct CDR3 sequences, about 7.5% seen once. Each donor was a healthy Caucasian. CDR1 is SNHLY, CDR2 FYNNEI, per germline. The CDR3 loop spans 14 amino acids. V shed 7 bases, J shed 8 bases, and the junction held 8 bases outside the gene matches. The data also belong to a second study, concerning yellow fever vaccine responses in identical twins.

This chain joins TRBV2 and TRBJ1-4; 9 bases agree with TRBD1. This receptor was obtained from a woman between 18 and 29 years old in good health. Sequencing was carried out using memory (CD45RO+) T cells sorted from blood. DNA for the CDR3: TGTGCCAGCACCCCTGACAGGGGGAACGAAAAACTGTTTTTT. Its translation: CASTPDRGNEKLFF.